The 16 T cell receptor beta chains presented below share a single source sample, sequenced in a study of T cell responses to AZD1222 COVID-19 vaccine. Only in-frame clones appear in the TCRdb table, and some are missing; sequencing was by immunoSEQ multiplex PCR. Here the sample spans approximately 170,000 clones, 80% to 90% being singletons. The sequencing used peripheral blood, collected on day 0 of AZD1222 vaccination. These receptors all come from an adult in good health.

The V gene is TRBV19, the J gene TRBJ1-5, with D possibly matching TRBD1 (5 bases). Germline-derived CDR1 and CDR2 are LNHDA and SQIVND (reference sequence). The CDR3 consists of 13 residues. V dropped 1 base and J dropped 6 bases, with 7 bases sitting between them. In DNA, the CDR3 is TGTGCCAGTAGTATAGGAGGGGCTCAGCCCCAGCATTTT. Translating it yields CASSIGGAQPQHF.

The CDR3 region is CASSSGQHTDTQYF. In nucleotides, the CDR3 is TGTGCCAGCAGCTCGGGACAACACACAGATACGCAGTATTTT. The chain employs TRBV13 and TRBJ2-3; the D gene is possibly TRBD1 (6 bases). Trimming removed 4 bases at V and 2 bases at J, with 10 bases between. Germline-derived CDR1 and CDR2 are PRHDT and FYEKMQ (reference sequence). This CDR3 region has 14 residues.

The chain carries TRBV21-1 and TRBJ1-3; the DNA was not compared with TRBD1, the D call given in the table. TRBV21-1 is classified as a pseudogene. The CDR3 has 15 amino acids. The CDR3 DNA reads TGTGCCAGCAGCACCAGTCAGGCGTCTGGAAACACCATATATTTT. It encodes CASSTSQASGNTIYF.

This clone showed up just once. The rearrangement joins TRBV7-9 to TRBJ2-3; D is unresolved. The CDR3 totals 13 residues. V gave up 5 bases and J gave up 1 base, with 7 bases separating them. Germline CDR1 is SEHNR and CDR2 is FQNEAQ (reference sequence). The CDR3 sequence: CASSVTRTDTQYF. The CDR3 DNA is TGTGCCAGCAGCGTTACCCGCACAGATACGCAGTATTTT.

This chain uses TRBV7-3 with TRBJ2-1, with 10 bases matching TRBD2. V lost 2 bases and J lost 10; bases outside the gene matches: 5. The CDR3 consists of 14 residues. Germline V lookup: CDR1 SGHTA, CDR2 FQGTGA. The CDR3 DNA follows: TGTGCCAGCAGCTTACAATTAGCGGGGGGCGAGCAGTTCTTC. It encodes CASSLQLAGGEQFF.

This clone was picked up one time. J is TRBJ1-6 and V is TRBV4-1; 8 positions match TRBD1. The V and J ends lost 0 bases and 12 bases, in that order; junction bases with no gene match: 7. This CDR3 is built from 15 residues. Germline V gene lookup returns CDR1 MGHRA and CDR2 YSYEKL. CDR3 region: CASSQEQGDGGPLHF. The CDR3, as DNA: TGCGCCAGCAGCCAAGAACAGGGGGACGGGGGACCCCTCCACTTT.

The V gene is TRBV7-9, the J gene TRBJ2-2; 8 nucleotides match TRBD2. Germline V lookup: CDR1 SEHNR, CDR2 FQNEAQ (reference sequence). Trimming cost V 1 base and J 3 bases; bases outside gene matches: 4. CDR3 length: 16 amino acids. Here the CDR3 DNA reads TGTGCCAGCAGCTTAGGTAGCGGGGTTCACACCGGGGAGCTGTTTTTT. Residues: CASSLGSGVHTGELFF.

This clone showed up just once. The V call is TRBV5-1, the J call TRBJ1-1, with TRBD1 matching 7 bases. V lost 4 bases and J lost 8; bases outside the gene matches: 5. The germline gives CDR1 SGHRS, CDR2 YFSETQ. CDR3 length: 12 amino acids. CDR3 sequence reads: CASSPTGKEAFF. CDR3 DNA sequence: TGCGCCAGCAGCCCGACAGGGAAAGAAGCTTTCTTT.

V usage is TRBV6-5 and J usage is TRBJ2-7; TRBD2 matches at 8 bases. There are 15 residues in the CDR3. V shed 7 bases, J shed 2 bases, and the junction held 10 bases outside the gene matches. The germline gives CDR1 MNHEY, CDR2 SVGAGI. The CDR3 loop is CASTASGGMPYEQYV. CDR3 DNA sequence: TGTGCCAGCACCGCCAGCGGGGGAATGCCCTACGAGCAGTACGTC.

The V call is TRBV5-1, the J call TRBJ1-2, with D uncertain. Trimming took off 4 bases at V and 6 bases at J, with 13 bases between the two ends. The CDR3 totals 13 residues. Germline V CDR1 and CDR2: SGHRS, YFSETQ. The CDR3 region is CASSTAVGDGYTF. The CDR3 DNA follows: TGCGCCAGCAGCACCGCGGTCGGCGATGGCTACACCTTC.

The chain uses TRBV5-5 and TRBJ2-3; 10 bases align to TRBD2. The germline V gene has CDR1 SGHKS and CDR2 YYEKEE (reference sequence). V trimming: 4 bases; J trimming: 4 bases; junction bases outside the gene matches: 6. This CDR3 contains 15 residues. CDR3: CASSPLAGASDTQYF. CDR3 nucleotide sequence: TGTGCCAGCAGCCCCCTAGCGGGGGCCTCAGATACGCAGTATTTT. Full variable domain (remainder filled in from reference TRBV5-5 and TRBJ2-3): DAGVTQSPTHLIKTRGQQVTLRCSPISGHKSVSWYQQVLGQGPQFIFQYYEKEERGRGNFPDRFSARQFPNYSSELNVNALLLGDSALYLCASSPLAGASDTQYFGPGTRLTVL.

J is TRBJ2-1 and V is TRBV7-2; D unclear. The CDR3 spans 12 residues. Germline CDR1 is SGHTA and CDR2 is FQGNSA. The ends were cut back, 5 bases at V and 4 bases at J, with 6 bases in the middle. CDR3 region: CASSPRYNEQFF. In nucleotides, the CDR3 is TGTGCCAGCAGCCCGCGGTACAATGAGCAGTTCTTC.

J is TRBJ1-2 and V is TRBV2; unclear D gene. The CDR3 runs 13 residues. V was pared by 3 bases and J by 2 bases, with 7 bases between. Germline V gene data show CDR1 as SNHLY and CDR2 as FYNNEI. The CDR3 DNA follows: TGTGCCAGCAGTGACAGGAGCAACTATGGCTACACCTTC. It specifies CASSDRSNYGYTF.

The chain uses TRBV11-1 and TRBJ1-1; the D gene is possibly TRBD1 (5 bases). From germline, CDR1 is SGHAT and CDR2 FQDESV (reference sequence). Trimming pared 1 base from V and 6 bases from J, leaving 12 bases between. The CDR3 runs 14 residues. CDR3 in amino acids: CASSLGGPSAEAFF. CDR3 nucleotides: TGTGCCAGCAGCTTAGGGGGACCGAGTGCTGAAGCTTTCTTT.

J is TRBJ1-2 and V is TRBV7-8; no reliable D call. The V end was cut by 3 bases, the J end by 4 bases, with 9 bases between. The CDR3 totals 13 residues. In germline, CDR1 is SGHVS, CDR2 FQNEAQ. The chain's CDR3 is CASSFDPLYGYTF. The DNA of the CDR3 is TGTGCCAGCAGCTTCGACCCTCTCTATGGCTACACCTTC.

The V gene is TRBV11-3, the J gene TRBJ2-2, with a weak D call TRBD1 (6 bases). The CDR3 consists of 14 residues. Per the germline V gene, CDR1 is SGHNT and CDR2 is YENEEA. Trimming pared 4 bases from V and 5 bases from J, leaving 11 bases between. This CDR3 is CASSSAGETGELFF. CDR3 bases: TGTGCCAGCAGCTCTGCAGGGGAGACCGGGGAGCTGTTTTTT.